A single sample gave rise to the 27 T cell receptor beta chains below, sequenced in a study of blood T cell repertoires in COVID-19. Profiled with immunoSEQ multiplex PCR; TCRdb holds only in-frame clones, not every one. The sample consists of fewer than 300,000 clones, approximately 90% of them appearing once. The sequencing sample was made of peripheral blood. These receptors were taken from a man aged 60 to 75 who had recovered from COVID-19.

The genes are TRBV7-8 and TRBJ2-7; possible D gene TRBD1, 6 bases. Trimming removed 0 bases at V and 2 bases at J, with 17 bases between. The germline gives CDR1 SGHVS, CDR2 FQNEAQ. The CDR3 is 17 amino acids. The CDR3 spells CASSLASPRRGTYEQYF. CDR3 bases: TGTGCCAGCAGCTTAGCCTCTCCACGCAGGGGAACCTACGAGCAGTACTTC.

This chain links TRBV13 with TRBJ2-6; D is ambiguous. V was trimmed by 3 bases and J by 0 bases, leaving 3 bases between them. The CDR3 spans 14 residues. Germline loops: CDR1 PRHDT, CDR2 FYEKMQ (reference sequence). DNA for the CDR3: TGTGCCAGCAGCTTTTACTCTGGGGCCAACGTCCTGACTTTC. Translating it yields CASSFYSGANVLTF.

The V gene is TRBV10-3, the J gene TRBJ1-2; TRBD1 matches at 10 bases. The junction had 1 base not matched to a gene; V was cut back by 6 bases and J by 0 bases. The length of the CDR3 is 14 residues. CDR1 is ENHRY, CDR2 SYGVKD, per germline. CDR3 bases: TGTGCCATCAGAGGGACAGGGGCTAACTATGGCTACACCTTC. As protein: CAIRGTGANYGYTF.

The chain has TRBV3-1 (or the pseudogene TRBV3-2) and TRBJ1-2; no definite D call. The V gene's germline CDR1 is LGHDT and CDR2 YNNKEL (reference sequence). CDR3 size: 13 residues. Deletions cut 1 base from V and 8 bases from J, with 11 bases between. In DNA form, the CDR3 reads TGTGCCAGCAGCCAAGTGCCTGGGGAGGGCTACACCTTC. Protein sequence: CASSQVPGEGYTF.

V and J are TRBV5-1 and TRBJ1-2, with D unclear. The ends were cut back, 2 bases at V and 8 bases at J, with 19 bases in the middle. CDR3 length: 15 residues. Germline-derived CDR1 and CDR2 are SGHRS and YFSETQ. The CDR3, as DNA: TGCGCCAGCAGCTTATCGTCCGGCGGTCTGTTGGGCTACACCTTC. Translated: CASSLSSGGLLGYTF.

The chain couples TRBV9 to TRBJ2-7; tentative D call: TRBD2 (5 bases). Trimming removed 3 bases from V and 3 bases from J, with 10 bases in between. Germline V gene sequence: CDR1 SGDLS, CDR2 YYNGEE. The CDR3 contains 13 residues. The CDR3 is CASSATGDYEQYF. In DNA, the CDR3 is TGTGCCAGCAGCGCAACCGGGGACTACGAGCAGTACTTC. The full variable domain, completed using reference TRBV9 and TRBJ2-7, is DSGVTQTPKHLITATGQRVTLRCSPRSGDLSVYWYQQSLDQGLQFLIQYYNGEERAKGNILERFSAQQFPDLHSELNLSSLELGDSALYFCASSATGDYEQYFGPGTRLTVT.

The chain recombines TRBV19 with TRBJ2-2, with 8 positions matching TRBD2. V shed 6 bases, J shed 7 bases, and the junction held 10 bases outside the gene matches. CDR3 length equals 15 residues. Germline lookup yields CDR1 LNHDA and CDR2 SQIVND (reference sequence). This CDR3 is CASRSRRGANGELFF. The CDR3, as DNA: TGTGCCAGTAGAAGCAGGCGGGGGGCAAACGGGGAGCTGTTTTTT.

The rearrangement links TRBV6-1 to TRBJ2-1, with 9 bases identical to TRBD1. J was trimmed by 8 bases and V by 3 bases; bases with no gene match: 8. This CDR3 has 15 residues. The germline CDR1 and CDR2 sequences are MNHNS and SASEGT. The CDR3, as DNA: TGTGCCAGCAGTGACCGGGACAGGGTTAGGGATGAGCAGTTCTTC. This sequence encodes CASSDRDRVRDEQFF.

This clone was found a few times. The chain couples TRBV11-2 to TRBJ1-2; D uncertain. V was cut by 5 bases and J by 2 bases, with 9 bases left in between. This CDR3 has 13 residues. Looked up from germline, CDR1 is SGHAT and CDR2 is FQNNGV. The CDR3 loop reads CASSAGQNYGYTF. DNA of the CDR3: TGTGCCAGCAGCGCTGGCCAGAACTATGGCTACACCTTC.

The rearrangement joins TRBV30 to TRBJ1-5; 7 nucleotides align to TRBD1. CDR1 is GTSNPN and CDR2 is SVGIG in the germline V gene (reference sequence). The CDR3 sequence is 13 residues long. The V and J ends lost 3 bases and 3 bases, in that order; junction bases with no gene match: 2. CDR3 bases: TGTGCCTGGAGCACAGGGGTCAATCAGCCCCAGCATTTT. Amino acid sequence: CAWSTGVNQPQHF.

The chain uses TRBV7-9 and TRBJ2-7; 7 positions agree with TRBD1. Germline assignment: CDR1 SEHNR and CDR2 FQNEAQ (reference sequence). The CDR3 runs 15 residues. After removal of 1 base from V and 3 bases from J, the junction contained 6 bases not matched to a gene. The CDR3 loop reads CASSLGTGQIYEQYF. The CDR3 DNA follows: TGTGCCAGCAGCTTAGGTACGGGACAGATCTACGAGCAGTACTTC. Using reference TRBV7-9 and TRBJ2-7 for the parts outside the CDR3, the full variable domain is DTGVSQNPRHKITKRGQNVTFRCDPISEHNRLYWYRQTLGQGPEFLTYFQNEAQLEKSRLLSDRFSAERPKGSFSTLEIQRTEQGDSAMYLCASSLGTGQIYEQYFGPGTRLTVT.

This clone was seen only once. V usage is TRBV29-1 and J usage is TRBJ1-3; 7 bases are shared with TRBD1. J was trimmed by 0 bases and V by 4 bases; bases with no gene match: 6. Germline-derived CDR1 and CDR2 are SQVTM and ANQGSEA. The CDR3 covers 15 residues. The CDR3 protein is CSVVRQGSSGNTIYF. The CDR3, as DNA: TGCAGCGTTGTGAGACAGGGCAGCTCTGGAAACACCATATATTTT.

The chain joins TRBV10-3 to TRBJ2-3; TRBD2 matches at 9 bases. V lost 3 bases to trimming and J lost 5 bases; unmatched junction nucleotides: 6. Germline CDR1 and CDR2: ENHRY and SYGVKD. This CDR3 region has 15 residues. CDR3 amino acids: CAISEGAGGLDTQYF. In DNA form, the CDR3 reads TGTGCCATCAGTGAAGGTGCGGGGGGGCTAGATACGCAGTATTTT.

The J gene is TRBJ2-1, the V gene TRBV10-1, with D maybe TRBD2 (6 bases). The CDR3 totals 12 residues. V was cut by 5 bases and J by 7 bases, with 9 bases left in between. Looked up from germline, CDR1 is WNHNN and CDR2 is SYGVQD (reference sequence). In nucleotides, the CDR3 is TGCGCCAGCAGTCCGGGACTTAATGAGCAGTTCTTC. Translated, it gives CASSPGLNEQFF.

Written as DNA, the CDR3 is TGTGCCAGCAGCGTACAAACCGGGGAAGGAGAGACCCAGTACTTC. Translating it yields CASSVQTGEGETQYF. This chain joins TRBV9 and TRBJ2-5; the D gene is possibly TRBD2 (5 bases). The CDR3 spans 15 residues. Trimming stripped 1 base from V and 4 bases from J, with 14 bases between. Germline CDR1 SGDLS, CDR2 YYNGEE. Together with reference TRBV9 and TRBJ2-5, the CDR3 gives the full variable domain: DSGVTQTPKHLITATGQRVTLRCSPRSGDLSVYWYQQSLDQGLQFLIQYYNGEERAKGNILERFSAQQFPDLHSELNLSSLELGDSALYFCASSVQTGEGETQYFGPGTRLLVL.

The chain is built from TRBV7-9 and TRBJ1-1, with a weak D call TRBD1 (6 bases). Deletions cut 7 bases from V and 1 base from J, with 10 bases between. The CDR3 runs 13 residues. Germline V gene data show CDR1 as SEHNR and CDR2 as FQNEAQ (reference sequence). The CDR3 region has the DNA TGTGCCAGCACCGGGGGGGCGAACACTGAAGCTTTCTTT. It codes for CASTGGANTEAFF.

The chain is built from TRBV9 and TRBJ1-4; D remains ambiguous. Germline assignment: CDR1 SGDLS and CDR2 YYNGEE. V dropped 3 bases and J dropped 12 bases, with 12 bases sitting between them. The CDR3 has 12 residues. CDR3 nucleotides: TGTGCCAGCAGCGCCTTTGGGGAGGAACTGTTTTTT. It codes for CASSAFGEELFF. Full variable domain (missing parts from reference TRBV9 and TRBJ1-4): DSGVTQTPKHLITATGQRVTLRCSPRSGDLSVYWYQQSLDQGLQFLIQYYNGEERAKGNILERFSAQQFPDLHSELNLSSLELGDSALYFCASSAFGEELFFGSGTQLSVL.

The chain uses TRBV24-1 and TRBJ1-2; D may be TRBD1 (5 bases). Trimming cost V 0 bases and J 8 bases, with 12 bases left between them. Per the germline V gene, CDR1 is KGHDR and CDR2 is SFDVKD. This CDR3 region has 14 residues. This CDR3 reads CATSDLETEIGYTF. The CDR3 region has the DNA TGTGCCACCAGTGATTTGGAGACAGAAATAGGCTACACCTTC.

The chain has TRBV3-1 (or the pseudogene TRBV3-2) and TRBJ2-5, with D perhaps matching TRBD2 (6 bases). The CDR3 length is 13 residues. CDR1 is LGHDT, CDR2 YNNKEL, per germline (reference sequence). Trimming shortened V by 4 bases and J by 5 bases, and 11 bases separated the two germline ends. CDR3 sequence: CASSPGLFETQYF. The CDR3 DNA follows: TGTGCCAGCAGCCCGGGACTTTTCGAGACCCAGTACTTC.

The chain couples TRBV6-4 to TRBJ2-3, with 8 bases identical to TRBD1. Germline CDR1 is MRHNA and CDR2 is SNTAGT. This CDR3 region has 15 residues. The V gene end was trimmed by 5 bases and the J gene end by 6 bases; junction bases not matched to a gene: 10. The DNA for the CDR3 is TGTGCCAGCAGTTACGGGACAGGACTCGGTGATACGCAGTATTTT. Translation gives CASSYGTGLGDTQYF.

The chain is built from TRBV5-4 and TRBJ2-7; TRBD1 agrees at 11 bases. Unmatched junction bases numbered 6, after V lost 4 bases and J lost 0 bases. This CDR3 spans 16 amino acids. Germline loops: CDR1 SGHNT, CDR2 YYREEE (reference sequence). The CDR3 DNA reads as TGTGCCAGCAGCAACGGACAGGGGGCGACCTCCTACGAGCAGTACTTC. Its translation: CASSNGQGATSYEQYF. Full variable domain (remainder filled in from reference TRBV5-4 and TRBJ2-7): ETGVTQSPTHLIKTRGQQVTLRCSSQSGHNTVSWYQQALGQGPQFIFQYYREEENGRGNFPPRFSGLQFPNYSSELNVNALELDDSALYLCASSNGQGATSYEQYFGPGTRLTVT.

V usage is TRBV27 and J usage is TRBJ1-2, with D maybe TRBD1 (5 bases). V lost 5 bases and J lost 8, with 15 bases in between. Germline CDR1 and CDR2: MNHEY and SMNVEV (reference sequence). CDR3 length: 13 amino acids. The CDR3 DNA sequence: TGTGCCAGCAGTCAGGGTCTAATGCGAGGCTACACCTTC. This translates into CASSQGLMRGYTF.

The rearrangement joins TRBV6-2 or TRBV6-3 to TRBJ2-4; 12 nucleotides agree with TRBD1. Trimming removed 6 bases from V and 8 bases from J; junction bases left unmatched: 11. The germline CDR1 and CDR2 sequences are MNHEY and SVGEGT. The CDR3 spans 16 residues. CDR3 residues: CASSQGTGGLRDIQYF. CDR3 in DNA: TGTGCCAGCAGCCAGGGGACAGGGGGCTTGCGAGACATTCAGTACTTC.

The CDR3 loop reads CASSEMVAGGGELFF. The CDR3 DNA reads TGTGCCAGCAGTGAAATGGTAGCGGGGGGCGGGGAGCTGTTTTTT. The chain carries TRBV2 and TRBJ2-2, with TRBD2 identical over 10 bases. V was clipped by 2 bases and J by 7 bases; unmatched bases: 4. Germline V gene sequence: CDR1 SNHLY, CDR2 FYNNEI. The CDR3 is 15 amino acids.

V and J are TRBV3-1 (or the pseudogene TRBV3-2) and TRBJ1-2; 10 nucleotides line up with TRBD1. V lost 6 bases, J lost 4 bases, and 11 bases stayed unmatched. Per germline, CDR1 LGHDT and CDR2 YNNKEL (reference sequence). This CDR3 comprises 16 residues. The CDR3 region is CASSSSSRTGGYGYTF. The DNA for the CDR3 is TGTGCCAGCAGTTCGTCGTCGCGGACAGGGGGCTATGGCTACACCTTC.

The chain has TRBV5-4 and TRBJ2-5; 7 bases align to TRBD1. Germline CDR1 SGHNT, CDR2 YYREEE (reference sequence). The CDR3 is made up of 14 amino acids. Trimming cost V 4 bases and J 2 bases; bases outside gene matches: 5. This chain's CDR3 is CASSKTGVQETQYF. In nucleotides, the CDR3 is TGTGCCAGCAGCAAAACAGGGGTTCAAGAGACCCAGTACTTC.

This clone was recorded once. CDR3 protein: CAISDDTNEQFF. CDR3 DNA: TGTGCCATCAGTGATGACACCAATGAGCAGTTCTTC. The gene calls are TRBV10-3 and TRBJ2-1; no firm D call. CDR1 and CDR2 from the germline V gene are ENHRY and SYGVKD. The CDR3 has 12 residues. V gave up 3 bases and J gave up 6 bases, with 6 bases separating them.